These 14 T cell receptor beta chains share one sample of origin, sequenced in a study of cytomegalovirus exposure and HLA in healthy donors. Primers included in the PCR were 60 Vbeta and 13 Jbeta primers. Using immunoSEQ multiplex PCR, the repertoire was profiled, and TCRdb retains in-frame clones only, with some absent. The sample shows around 130,000 clones, 66% of them seen only once. The specimen was PBMCs. The origin of the receptors is a woman aged 55-70 years in good health and CMV-seronegative.

This chain joins TRBV15 and TRBJ2-5; D perhaps matches TRBD2 (6 bases). V shed 1 base and J shed 6 bases, with 21 bases lying between them. Germline CDR1 LNHNV, CDR2 YYDKDF (reference sequence). The length of the CDR3 is 17 residues. The DNA of the CDR3 is TGTGCCACCAGCAGAGTTAAATCCGAGGAGGGCGGCAAGACCCAGTACTTC. It specifies CATSRVKSEEGGKTQYF.

On this clone itself: The same CDR3 arises from other DNA sequences in this sample as well. V is TRBV7-2 and J is TRBJ1-1; the match to TRBD1 covers 7 bases. This CDR3 spans 14 amino acids. Per the germline V gene, CDR1 is SGHTA and CDR2 is FQGNSA. After removal of 3 bases from V and 4 bases from J, the junction contained 5 bases not matched to a gene. This CDR3 is CASSFPTGATEAFF. The CDR3 bases are TGTGCCAGCAGCTTTCCTACAGGGGCCACTGAAGCTTTCTTT.

The chain is built from TRBV28 and TRBJ1-1; a weak D match, TRBD1 (6 bases). The ends were cut back, 4 bases at V and 4 bases at J, with 7 bases in the middle. Germline CDR1 and CDR2: MDHEN and SYDVKM. This CDR3 is 12 amino acids long. CDR3 in amino acids: CASSWGRTEAFF. The CDR3 region has the DNA TGTGCCAGCAGTTGGGGGCGCACTGAAGCTTTCTTT.

The rearrangement joins TRBV5-6 to TRBJ2-2, with D uncertain. Per germline, CDR1 SGHDT and CDR2 YYEEEE. Trimming removed 2 bases from V and 4 bases from J, with 9 bases in between. The CDR3 sequence is 14 residues long. The CDR3 DNA is TGTGCCAGCAGCTTCGGCGGTGGCACCGGGGAGCTGTTTTTT. This translates into CASSFGGGTGELFF.

On this clone itself: One end of the junction fails to match germline, which may point to a read error. The rearrangement joins TRBV7-9 to TRBJ2-7; 9 bases fit TRBD2. The CDR3 loop spans 17 amino acids. The germline V gene has CDR1 SEHNR and CDR2 FQNEAQ (reference sequence). CDR3 in DNA: TGTTCCAGCAGCCAAATAACTGGGCTAGCGGGGTCCTACGAGCAGTACTTC. Protein: CSSSQITGLAGSYEQYF.

The table lists this clone with a few counts. V and J are TRBV4-1 and TRBJ2-5; D is possibly TRBD1 (5 bases). V lost 0 bases and J lost 2, with 7 bases in between. The CDR3 loop spans 14 amino acids. Germline CDR1 is MGHRA and CDR2 is YSYEKL. Here the CDR3 DNA reads TGCGCCAGCAGCCAAGAAGACAGTCAAGAGACCCAGTACTTC. Translating gives CASSQEDSQETQYF.

This clone appeared once. CDR3 nucleotide sequence: TGTGCCAGTGAGTCAAGGGGGGGCACTGAAGCTTTCTTT. As protein: CASESRGGTEAFF. V gene TRBV19 combines with J gene TRBJ1-1, with D tentatively TRBD1 (6 bases). Trimming left V 8 bases short and J 4 bases short, with 14 bases between. From germline, CDR1 is LNHDA and CDR2 SQIVND (reference sequence). The CDR3 extends over 13 amino acids.

The V gene is TRBV4-1, the J gene TRBJ1-2, with a tentative D call TRBD1 (5 bases). The CDR3 runs 13 residues. The V gene's germline CDR1 is MGHRA and CDR2 YSYEKL. The V end was cut by 3 bases, the J end by 5 bases, with 10 bases between. DNA of the CDR3: TGCGCCAGCAGCCATCGGGACTTTTATGGCTACACCTTC. It yields the protein CASSHRDFYGYTF.

J is TRBJ1-2 and V is TRBV28; TRBD1 is a possible D gene (5 bases). Germline V gene lookup returns CDR1 MDHEN and CDR2 SYDVKM. V gave up 3 bases and J gave up 6 bases, with 14 bases separating them. The CDR3 sequence is 14 residues long. The CDR3 loop reads CASSLAGWSNGYTF. The DNA of the CDR3 is TGTGCCAGCAGTTTGGCAGGGTGGAGTAATGGCTACACCTTC.

This clone was recorded a few times. The V and J genes are TRBV5-1 and TRBJ2-5, with D maybe TRBD1 (5 bases). The CDR3 extends over 14 amino acids. The germline V gene encodes CDR1 SGHRS and CDR2 YFSETQ. V lost 0 bases to trimming and J lost 5 bases, with 11 bases between them. CDR3 nucleotides: TGCGCCAGCAGCTTGGATCAGGGCGCGGAGACCCAGTACTTC. Translated: CASSLDQGAETQYF. Based on the CDR3 plus reference TRBV5-1 and TRBJ2-5, the full variable domain is KAGVTQTPRYLIKTRGQQVTLSCSPISGHRSVSWYQQTPGQGLQFLFEYFSETQRNKGNFPGRFSGRQFSNSRSEMNVSTLELGDSALYLCASSLDQGAETQYFGPGTRLLVL.

This rearrangement joins TRBV7-2 to TRBJ1-2, with D maybe TRBD1 (6 bases). The germline CDR1 and CDR2 sequences are SGHTA and FQGNSA. This CDR3 contains 14 residues. Between the trimmed V and J ends, which lost 5 bases and 4 bases, there was a span of 14 bases. CDR3 DNA: TGTGCCAGCAGCCGCGGCACAGGGATCTATGGCTACACCTTC. Amino acid sequence: CASSRGTGIYGYTF. Full variable domain (outside the CDR3, taken from reference TRBV7-2 and TRBJ1-2): GAGVSQSPSNKVTEKGKDVELRCDPISGHTALYWYRQSLGQGLEFLIYFQGNSAPDKSGLPSDRFSAERTGGSVSTLTIQRTQQEDSAVYLCASSRGTGIYGYTFGSGTRLTVV.

The rearrangement joins TRBV5-1 to TRBJ2-7; D might be TRBD2 (6 bases). Germline CDR1 is SGHRS and CDR2 is YFSETQ. The CDR3 extends over 15 amino acids. Trimming stripped 0 bases from V and 3 bases from J, with 13 bases between. The DNA for the CDR3 is TGCGCCAGCAGCTTGGCCGGGGGAAAGCTCTACGAGCAGTACTTC. Protein product: CASSLAGGKLYEQYF.

The V gene is TRBV11-2, the J gene TRBJ1-1, with 11 bases matching TRBD1. Trimming at V came to 3 bases and at J to 4 bases, leaving 7 bases not matched to a gene. CDR1 and CDR2 (germline): SGHAT, FQNNGV. This CDR3 has 16 amino acids. This CDR3 is CASSLGQGGMSTEAFF. The CDR3 nucleotides read TGTGCCAGCAGCTTGGGACAGGGGGGAATGAGCACTGAAGCTTTCTTT. The variable domain in full, with the rest retrieved from reference TRBV11-2 and TRBJ1-1, is EAGVAQSPRYKIIEKRQSVAFWCNPISGHATLYWYQQILGQGPKLLIQFQNNGVVDDSQLPKDRFSAERLKGVDSTLKIQPAKLEDSAVYLCASSLGQGGMSTEAFFGQGTRLTVV.

J is TRBJ1-2 and V is TRBV7-9; 10 nucleotides line up with TRBD1. Germline lookup yields CDR1 SEHNR and CDR2 FQNEAQ (reference sequence). V lost 3 bases and J lost 5; bases outside the gene matches: 6. The CDR3 extends over 15 amino acids. CDR3 sequence reads: CASSFSRGQGYGYTF. In DNA, the CDR3 is TGTGCCAGCAGCTTTAGCCGGGGACAGGGGTATGGCTACACCTTC.